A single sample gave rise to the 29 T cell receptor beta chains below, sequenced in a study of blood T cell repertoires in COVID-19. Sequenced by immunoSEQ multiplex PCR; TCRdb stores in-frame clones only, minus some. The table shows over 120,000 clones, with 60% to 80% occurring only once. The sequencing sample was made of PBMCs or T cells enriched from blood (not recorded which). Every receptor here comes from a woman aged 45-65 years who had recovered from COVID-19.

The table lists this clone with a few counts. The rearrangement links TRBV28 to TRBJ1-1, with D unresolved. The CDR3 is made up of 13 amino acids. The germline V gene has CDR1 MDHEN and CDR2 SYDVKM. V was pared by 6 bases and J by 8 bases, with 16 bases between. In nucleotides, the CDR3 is TGTGCCAGCAGCCCTGACATAATCCAAGAAGCTTTCTTT. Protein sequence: CASSPDIIQEAFF.

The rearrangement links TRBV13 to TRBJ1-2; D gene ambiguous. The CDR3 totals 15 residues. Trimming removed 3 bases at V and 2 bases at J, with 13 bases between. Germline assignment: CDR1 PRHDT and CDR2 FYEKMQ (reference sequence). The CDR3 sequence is CASSFRRTGNYGYTF. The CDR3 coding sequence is TGTGCCAGCAGCTTCCGTCGGACGGGAAACTATGGCTACACCTTC.

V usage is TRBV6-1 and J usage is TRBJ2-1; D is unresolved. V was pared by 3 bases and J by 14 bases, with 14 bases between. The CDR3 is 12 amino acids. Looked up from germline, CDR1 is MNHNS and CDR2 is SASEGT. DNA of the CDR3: TGTGCCAGCAGTGATATAGGCGGTACGAAGTTCTTC. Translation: CASSDIGGTKFF.

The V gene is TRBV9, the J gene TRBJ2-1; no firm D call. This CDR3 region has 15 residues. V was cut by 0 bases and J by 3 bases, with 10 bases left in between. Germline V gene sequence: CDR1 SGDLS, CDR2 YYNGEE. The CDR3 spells CASSVGLTLYNEQFF. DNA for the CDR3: TGTGCCAGCAGCGTAGGTTTGACACTCTACAATGAGCAGTTCTTC.

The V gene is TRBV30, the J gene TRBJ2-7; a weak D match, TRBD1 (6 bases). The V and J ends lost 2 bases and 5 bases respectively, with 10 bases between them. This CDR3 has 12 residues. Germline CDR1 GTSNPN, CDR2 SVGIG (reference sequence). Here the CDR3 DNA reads TGTGCCTGGAGTAGACAGGTCGACGAGCAGTACTTC. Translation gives CAWSRQVDEQYF. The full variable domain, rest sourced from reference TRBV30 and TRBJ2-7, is SQTIHQWPATLVQPVGSPLSLECTVEGTSNPNLYWYRQAAGRGLQLLFYSVGIGQISSEVPQNLSASRPQDRQFILSSKKLLLSDSGFYLCAWSRQVDEQYFGPGTRLTVT.

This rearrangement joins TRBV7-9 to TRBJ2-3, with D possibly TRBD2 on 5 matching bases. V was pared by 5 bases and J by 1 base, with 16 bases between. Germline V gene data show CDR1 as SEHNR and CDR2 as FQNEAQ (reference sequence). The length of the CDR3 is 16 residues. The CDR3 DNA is TGTGCCAGCAGCCCGACCTCGAATAGCGGCACAGATACGCAGTATTTT. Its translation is CASSPTSNSGTDTQYF.

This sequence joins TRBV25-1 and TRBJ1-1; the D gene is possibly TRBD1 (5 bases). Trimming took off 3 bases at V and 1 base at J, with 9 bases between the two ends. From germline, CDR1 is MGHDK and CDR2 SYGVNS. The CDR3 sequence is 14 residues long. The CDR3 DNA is TGTGCCAGCAGTGATCGGACACAGAACACTGAAGCTTTCTTT. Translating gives CASSDRTQNTEAFF.

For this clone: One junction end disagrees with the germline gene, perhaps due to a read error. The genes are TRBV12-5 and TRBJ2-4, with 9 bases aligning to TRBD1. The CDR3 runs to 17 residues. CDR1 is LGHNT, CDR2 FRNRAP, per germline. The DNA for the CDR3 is TGCGCTAGTGGCCTTAAGACAGGGGGGCGCGACAAAAACATTCAGTACTTC. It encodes CASGLKTGGRDKNIQYF.

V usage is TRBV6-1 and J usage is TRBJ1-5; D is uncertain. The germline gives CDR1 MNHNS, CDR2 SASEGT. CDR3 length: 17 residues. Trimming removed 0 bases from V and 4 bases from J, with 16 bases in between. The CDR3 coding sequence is TGTGCCAGCAGTGAAGCTGGAGGGAGGGTTGGAAATCAGCCCCAGCATTTT. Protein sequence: CASSEAGGRVGNQPQHF.

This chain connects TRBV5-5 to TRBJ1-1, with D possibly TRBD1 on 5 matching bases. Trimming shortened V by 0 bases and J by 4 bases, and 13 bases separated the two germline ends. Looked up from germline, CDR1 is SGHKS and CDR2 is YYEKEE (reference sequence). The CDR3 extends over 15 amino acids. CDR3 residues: CASSLVSGQGTEAFF. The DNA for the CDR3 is TGTGCCAGCAGCTTGGTGTCAGGGCAAGGCACTGAAGCTTTCTTT.

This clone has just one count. The CDR3 DNA is TGTGCCAGCAGTCCCCTCCGAACAGGGGGCCTTTACACTGAAGCTTTCTTT. Protein sequence: CASSPLRTGGLYTEAFF. The genes are TRBV3-1 (or the pseudogene TRBV3-2) and TRBJ1-1; TRBD1 matches 9 bases. With 6 bases clipped from V and 3 bases from J, the junction kept 14 bases outside the gene matches. The CDR3 totals 17 residues. The germline gives CDR1 LGHDT, CDR2 YNNKEL (reference sequence).

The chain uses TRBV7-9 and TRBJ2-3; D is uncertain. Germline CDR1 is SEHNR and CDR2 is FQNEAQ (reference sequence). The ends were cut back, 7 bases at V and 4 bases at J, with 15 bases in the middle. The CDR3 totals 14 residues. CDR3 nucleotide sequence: TGTGCCAGCACCCAGCGACTGTTTTCAGATACGCAGTATTTT. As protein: CASTQRLFSDTQYF.

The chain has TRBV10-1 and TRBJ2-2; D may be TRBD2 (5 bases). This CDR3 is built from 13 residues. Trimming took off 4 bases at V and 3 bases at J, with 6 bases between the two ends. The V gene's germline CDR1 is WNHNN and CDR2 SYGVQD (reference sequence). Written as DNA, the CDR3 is TGCGCCAGCAGTGTGAGGGACACCGGGGAGCTGTTTTTT. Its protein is CASSVRDTGELFF.

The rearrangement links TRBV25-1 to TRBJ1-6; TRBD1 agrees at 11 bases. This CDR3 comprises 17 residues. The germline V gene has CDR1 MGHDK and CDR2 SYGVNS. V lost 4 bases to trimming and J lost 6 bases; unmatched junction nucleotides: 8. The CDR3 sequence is CASSGSAGTGGNSPLHF. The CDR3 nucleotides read TGTGCCAGCAGTGGGAGCGCCGGGACAGGGGGTAATTCACCCCTCCACTTT.

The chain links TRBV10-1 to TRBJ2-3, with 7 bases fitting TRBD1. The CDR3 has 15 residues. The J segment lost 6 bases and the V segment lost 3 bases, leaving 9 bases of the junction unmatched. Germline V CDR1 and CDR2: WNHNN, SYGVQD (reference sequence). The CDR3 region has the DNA TGCGCCAGCAGTGATGGTACAGGGGTTAGGGATACGCAGTATTTT. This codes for CASSDGTGVRDTQYF.

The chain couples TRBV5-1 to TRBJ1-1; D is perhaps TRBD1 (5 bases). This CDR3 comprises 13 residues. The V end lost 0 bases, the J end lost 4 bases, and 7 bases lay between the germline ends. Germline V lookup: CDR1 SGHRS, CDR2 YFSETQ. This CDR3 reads CASSLGGATEAFF. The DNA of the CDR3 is TGCGCCAGCAGCTTGGGCGGGGCCACTGAAGCTTTCTTT.

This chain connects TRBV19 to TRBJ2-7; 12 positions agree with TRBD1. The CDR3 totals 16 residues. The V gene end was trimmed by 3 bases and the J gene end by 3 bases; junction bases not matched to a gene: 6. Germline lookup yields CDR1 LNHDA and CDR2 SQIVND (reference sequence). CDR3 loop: CASSISGQGAVYEQYF. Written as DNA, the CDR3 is TGTGCCAGTAGTATTTCGGGACAGGGGGCCGTCTACGAGCAGTACTTC.

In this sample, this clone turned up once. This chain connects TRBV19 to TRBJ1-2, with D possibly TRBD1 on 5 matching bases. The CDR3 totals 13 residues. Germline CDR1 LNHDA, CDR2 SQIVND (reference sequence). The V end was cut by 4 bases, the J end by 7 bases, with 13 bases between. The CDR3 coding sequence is TGTGCCAGTAGTAAACTCCAGGGAGGTGGCTACACCTTC. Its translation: CASSKLQGGGYTF.

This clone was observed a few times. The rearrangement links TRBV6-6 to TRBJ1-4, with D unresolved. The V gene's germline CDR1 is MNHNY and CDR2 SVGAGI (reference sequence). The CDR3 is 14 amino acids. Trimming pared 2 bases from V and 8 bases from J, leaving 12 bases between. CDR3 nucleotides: TGTGCCAGCAGTTACCCCCGGCGGGAGGAAAAACTGTTTTTT. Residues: CASSYPRREEKLFF.

The CDR3, as DNA: TGTGCCAGCAGTTTCGGAGTTGGAGGCACTGAAGCTTTCTTT. Translating gives CASSFGVGGTEAFF. This sequence joins TRBV28 and TRBJ1-1; D unclear. Germline-derived CDR1 and CDR2 are MDHEN and SYDVKM. Trimming removed 3 bases from V and 4 bases from J, with 12 bases in between. This CDR3 spans 14 amino acids.

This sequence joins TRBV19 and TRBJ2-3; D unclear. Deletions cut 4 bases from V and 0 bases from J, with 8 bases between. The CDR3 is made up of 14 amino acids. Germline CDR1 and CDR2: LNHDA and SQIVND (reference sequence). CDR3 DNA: TGTGCCAGTAGTACGGGTACTAGCACAGATACGCAGTATTTT. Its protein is CASSTGTSTDTQYF.

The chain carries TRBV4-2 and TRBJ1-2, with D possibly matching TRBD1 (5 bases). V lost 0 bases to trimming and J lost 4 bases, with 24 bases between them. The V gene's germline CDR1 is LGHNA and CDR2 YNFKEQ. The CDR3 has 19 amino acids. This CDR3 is CASSQDHTSGADTLYGYTF. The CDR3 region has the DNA TGTGCCAGCAGCCAAGATCATACGTCTGGGGCGGACACCCTCTATGGCTACACCTTC.

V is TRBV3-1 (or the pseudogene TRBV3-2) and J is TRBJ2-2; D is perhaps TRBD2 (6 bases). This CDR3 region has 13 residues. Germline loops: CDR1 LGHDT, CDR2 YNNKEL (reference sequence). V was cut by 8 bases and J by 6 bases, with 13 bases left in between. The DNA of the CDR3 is TGTGCCAGCCTCTATACGGGGGCCGGGGAGCTGTTTTTT. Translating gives CASLYTGAGELFF.

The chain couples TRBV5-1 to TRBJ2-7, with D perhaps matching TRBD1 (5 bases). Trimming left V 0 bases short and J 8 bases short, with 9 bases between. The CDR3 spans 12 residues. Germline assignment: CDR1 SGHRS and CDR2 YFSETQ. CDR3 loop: CASSLAQGQQYF. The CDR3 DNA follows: TGCGCCAGCAGCTTGGCCCAGGGTCAGCAGTACTTC.

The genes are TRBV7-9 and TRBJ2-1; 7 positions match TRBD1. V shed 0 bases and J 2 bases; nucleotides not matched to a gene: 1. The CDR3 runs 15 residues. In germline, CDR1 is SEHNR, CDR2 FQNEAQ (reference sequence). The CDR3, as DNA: TGTGCCAGCAGCTTAGCAGGGACAGCCTACAATGAGCAGTTCTTC. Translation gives CASSLAGTAYNEQFF.

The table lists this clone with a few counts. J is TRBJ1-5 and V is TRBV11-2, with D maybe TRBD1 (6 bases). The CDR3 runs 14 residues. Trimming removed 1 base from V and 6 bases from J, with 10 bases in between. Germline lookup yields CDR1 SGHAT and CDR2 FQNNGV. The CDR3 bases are TGTGCCAGCAGCTTAGCAGGGGCGCGTCAGCCCCAGCATTTT. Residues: CASSLAGARQPQHF.

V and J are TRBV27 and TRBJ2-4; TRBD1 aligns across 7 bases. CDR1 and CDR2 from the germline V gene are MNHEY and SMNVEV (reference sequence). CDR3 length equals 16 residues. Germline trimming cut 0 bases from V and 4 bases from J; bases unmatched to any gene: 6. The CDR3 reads CASSLSHGTVKNIQYF. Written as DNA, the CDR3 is TGTGCCAGCAGTTTATCCCATGGGACAGTTAAAAACATTCAGTACTTC.

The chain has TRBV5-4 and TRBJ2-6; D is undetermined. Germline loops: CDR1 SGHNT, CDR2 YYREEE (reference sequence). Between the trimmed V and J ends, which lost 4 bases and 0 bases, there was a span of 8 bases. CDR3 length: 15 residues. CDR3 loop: CASSPTSSGANVLTF. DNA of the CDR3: TGTGCCAGCAGCCCGACAAGCTCTGGGGCCAACGTCCTGACTTTC.

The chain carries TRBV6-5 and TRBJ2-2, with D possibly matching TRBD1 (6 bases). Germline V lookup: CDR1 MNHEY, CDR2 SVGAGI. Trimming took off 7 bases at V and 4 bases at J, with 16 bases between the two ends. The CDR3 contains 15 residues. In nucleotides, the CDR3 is TGTGCCAGCATCTCGAGGGACACCCCCACCGGGGAGCTGTTTTTT. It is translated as CASISRDTPTGELFF.